This T cell receptor beta chain was identified during a study of blood T cells in healthy people across ages. Study-wide context: When template switching was applied, about one barcoded beta molecule was captured per two T cells.

A word on this clonotype: The antigen remains undetermined.

V was trimmed by 5 bases and J by 5 bases, leaving 12 bases between them. CDR1 and CDR2 (germline): PRHDT, FYEKMQ (reference sequence). CDR3 length equals 14 residues. Study conclusions and caveats: Aged donors had fewer naive CD4+ cells and lower diversity than long-lived donors. Changes in expanded clonotypes were possibly confounded, as the CMV status of donors was unknown.

The sample, about 9.2 milliliters of peripheral blood, was drawn from each donor. Using a J-beta primer mix together with a sample-barcoded 5' primer, a second PCR was run for about 6 to 12 cycles. TCRdb analysed the 5' RACE reads with MiXCR anew, one entry per CDR3 protein. The sample includes 950,000 to 1,200,000 distinct CDR3 sequences, about two fifths of them seen just once. The specimen sequenced was blood. The chain has TRBV13 and TRBJ2-2; D is uncertain. This receptor was taken from a man between 18 and 35 years old in good health. CDR3 nucleotide sequence: TGTGCCAGCAGCCCACAATTAAGTACCGGGGAGCTGTTTTTT. It yields the protein CASSPQLSTGELFF. The full variable domain, with the rest looked up from reference TRBV13 and TRBJ2-2, is AAGVIQSPRHLIKEKRETATLKCYPIPRHDTVYWYQQGPGQDPQFLISFYEKMQSDKGSIPDRFSAQQFSDYHSELNMSSLELGDSALYFCASSPQLSTGELFFGEGSRLTVL.